This entry lists 6 T cell receptor beta chains sequenced from one sample in a study of T cell changes during pregnancy in multiple sclerosis. The data were produced by immunoSEQ multiplex PCR, yet TCRdb's version contains in-frame clones alone and is incomplete. The top ten hold around 0.85% of the sample, which has some 60,000 clones, more than 85% seen once. The sample here was peripheral blood, taken before pregnancy. The receptor source for this set is a female donor with multiple sclerosis, enrolled in a pregnancy study.

J is TRBJ2-7 and V is TRBV2; perhaps TRBD2 as D (5 bases). The germline V gene has CDR1 SNHLY and CDR2 FYNNEI. The CDR3 has 16 amino acids. The CDR3 spells CASAAEVLAGTYEQYF. CDR3 DNA: TGTGCTAGCGCAGCGGAGGTCCTTGCGGGCACCTACGAGCAGTACTTC.

The chain uses TRBV15 and TRBJ2-7, with D tentatively TRBD1 (6 bases). CDR1 LNHNV and CDR2 YYDKDF come from the germline V gene (reference sequence). With 0 bases removed from V and 4 bases from J, the gap between germline ends came to 16 bases. This CDR3 comprises 16 residues. For the CDR3, the DNA is TGTGCCACCAGCAGAGATCGCCAGGGGCAGGGATACGAGCAGTACTTC. Translated: CATSRDRQGQGYEQYF.

The rearrangement links TRBV10-2 to TRBJ2-7; 7 positions match TRBD1. Trimming removed 6 bases from V and 2 bases from J; junction bases left unmatched: 7. This CDR3 is built from 14 residues. Germline V gene lookup returns CDR1 WSHSY and CDR2 SAAADI. CDR3 amino acids: CASRDRASTYEQYF. DNA of the CDR3: TGCGCCAGCAGAGACAGGGCCTCTACCTACGAGCAGTACTTC.

The chain employs TRBV30 and TRBJ1-2; D is ambiguous. CDR1 is GTSNPN, CDR2 SVGIG, per germline (reference sequence). Trimming left V 1 base short and J 4 bases short, with 13 bases between. The CDR3 totals 14 residues. DNA for the CDR3: TGTGCCTGGAGTGAGGACCCTCGGGGCTATGGCTACACCTTC. Protein: CAWSEDPRGYGYTF.

The chain couples TRBV7-9 to TRBJ2-5; 7 positions match TRBD1. The CDR3 spans 14 residues. Per germline, CDR1 SEHNR and CDR2 FQNEAQ (reference sequence). The V and J ends lost 8 bases and 2 bases, in that order; junction bases with no gene match: 8. The CDR3 region has the DNA TGTGCCAGCCTCAGGAGGACAGGTCAAGAGACCCAGTACTTC. Its protein product is CASLRRTGQETQYF.

The gene calls are TRBV7-3 and TRBJ2-6; 7 bases agree with TRBD1. V gave up 4 bases and J gave up 2 bases; unmatched junction bases: 2. The CDR3 covers 15 residues. Germline CDR1 is SGHTA and CDR2 is FQGTGA. CDR3 bases: TGTGCCAGCAGCTCGCAGGGGGCTGGGGCCAACGTCCTGACTTTC. It translates to CASSSQGAGANVLTF.